The entry that follows covers one TCR beta chain sequence. PCR was performed using 60 Vbeta and 13 Jbeta primers. The method was immunoSEQ multiplex PCR; TCRdb's version includes in-frame clones alone and lacks a portion of them. The repertoire has some 180,000 clones, around 77% of them found once; the top ten carry just under 3%. The data stem from a study of cytomegalovirus exposure and HLA in healthy donors. The CDR3 is 14 amino acids. Germline CDR1 reads SGHNT; CDR2 reads YYREEE (reference sequence). The sample taken for sequencing was PBMCs. V is TRBV5-4 and J is TRBJ2-5; the D is unclear. The end of the DNA fits TRBJ2-7 better, so the J call may be wrong. This sequence was found in a woman aged 25 to 45 in good health and CMV-seronegative. The DNA of the CDR3 is TGTGCCAGCAGCCCGTCTGTACGCGACTACGAGCAGTACTTC. Translated: CASSPSVRDYEQYF.